These 18 T cell receptor beta chains were sequenced from one sample in a study of vaccination and CD4 T cells after COVID-19. No antigen is known for these receptors. Regarding treatment: approximately 9-day PBMC culture with coronavirus spike peptide pools or control peptides (ViraFEST assay). Sequenced with the Oncomine TCR Beta short-read assay was DNA taken from cultured CD4+ T cells. From the PCR reads, TCRdb called clonotypes with MiXCR, one entry per CDR3 protein. The table includes about 17,000 distinct CDR3 sequences, less than 50% detected once. The material was CD4+ T cells from blood, cultured in vitro, obtained before SARS-CoV-2 vaccination. All receptors derive from a human donor who had recovered from COVID-19.

The rearrangement uses TRBV27 and TRBJ1-1, with 9 bases that match TRBD1. V dropped 5 bases and J dropped 3; count of bases not matched to a gene: 7. The CDR3 spans 15 residues. In germline, CDR1 is MNHEY, CDR2 SMNVEV (reference sequence). The CDR3 sequence: CASSLTGGVDTEAFF. The CDR3 coding sequence is TGTGCCAGCAGTCTCACAGGGGGCGTCGACACTGAAGCTTTCTTT.

This clonotype has more than one count but fewer than ten. The rearrangement joins TRBV20-1 to TRBJ2-1, with 9 bases identical to TRBD1. The CDR3 is made up of 16 amino acids. Germline V gives CDR1 DFQATT, CDR2 SNEGSKA (reference sequence). The J segment lost 8 bases and the V segment lost 3 bases, leaving 14 bases of the junction unmatched. CDR3 region: CSARGGGDRVTHEQFF. CDR3 in DNA: TGCAGTGCTAGGGGGGGCGGGGACAGGGTGACCCATGAGCAGTTCTTC.

The V call is TRBV20-1, the J call TRBJ1-2; D gene uncertain. Trimming pared 5 bases from V and 8 bases from J, leaving 12 bases between. The CDR3 is made up of 11 amino acids. CDR1 is DFQATT and CDR2 is SNEGSKA in the germline V gene (reference sequence). In DNA form, the CDR3 reads TGCAGTGCTTTCCGGGCGGACGGCTACACCTTC. This codes for CSAFRADGYTF.

This chain links TRBV27 with TRBJ1-6, with D uncertain. This CDR3 has 16 amino acids. Germline values: CDR1 MNHEY, CDR2 SMNVEV (reference sequence). Deletions cut 3 bases from V and 10 bases from J, with 19 bases between. The CDR3 loop reads CASSFISHVPPSPLHF. The DNA for the CDR3 is TGTGCCAGCAGTTTTATCTCCCATGTTCCCCCCTCACCCCTCCACTTT.

This clonotype showed up just a few times. The chain carries TRBV7-2 and TRBJ1-1; a weak D match, TRBD1 (6 bases). The ends were cut back, 7 bases at V and 5 bases at J, with 14 bases in the middle. Germline V gives CDR1 SGHTA, CDR2 FQGNSA. The CDR3 is 13 amino acids. The CDR3 DNA reads TGTGCCAGCAAGCGGGGGCGGGGGACTGAAGCTTTCTTT. This codes for CASKRGRGTEAFF.

This clonotype was recorded a few times. The chain is built from TRBV6-1 and TRBJ1-6; D is undetermined. This CDR3 comprises 16 residues. Trimming took 1 base from V and 0 from J, leaving 7 bases between them. The germline V gene has CDR1 MNHNS and CDR2 SASEGT. For the CDR3, the DNA is TGTGCCAGCAGTGAAGAAGGGAGCTCCTATAATTCACCCCTCCACTTT. Residues: CASSEEGSSYNSPLHF.

This chain connects TRBV11-3 to TRBJ1-2; no clear D. Per germline, CDR1 SGHNT and CDR2 YENEEA. CDR3 size: 13 residues. V lost 0 bases, J lost 5 bases, and 7 bases lay in between. CDR3 nucleotides: TGTGCCAGCAGCTTAGATTGGGATTATGGCTACACCTTC. Protein product: CASSLDWDYGYTF. Using reference TRBV11-3 and TRBJ1-2 for the parts outside the CDR3, the full variable domain is EAGVVQSPRYKIIEKKQPVAFWCNPISGHNTLYWYLQNLGQGPELLIRYENEEAVDDSQLPKDRFSAERLKGVDSTLKIQPAELGDSAVYLCASSLDWDYGYTFGSGTRLTVV.

V usage is TRBV11-3 and J usage is TRBJ2-7, with TRBD2 matching over 10 bases. Trimming removed 5 bases from V and 5 bases from J; junction bases left unmatched: 3. The CDR3 extends over 13 amino acids. Germline V lookup: CDR1 SGHNT, CDR2 YENEEA. The CDR3 loop is CASSPLAGDEQYF. The CDR3 DNA reads TGTGCCAGCAGCCCCCTAGCGGGAGACGAGCAGTACTTC.

This clonotype was seen a handful of times. The chain joins TRBV11-1 to TRBJ2-5; 11 bases map to TRBD1. Germline CDR1 is SGHAT and CDR2 is FQDESV (reference sequence). CDR3 length: 17 residues. With V trimmed by 2 bases and J by 5 bases, 10 bases remained unmatched. As DNA, the CDR3 is TGTGCCAGCAGCTTAAGCCGCGGGACAGGGGGATACGAGACCCAGTACTTC. This sequence encodes CASSLSRGTGGYETQYF.

The gene calls are TRBV7-9 and TRBJ1-2; D might be TRBD1 (6 bases). This CDR3 has 14 residues. The germline V gene encodes CDR1 SEHNR and CDR2 FQNEAQ (reference sequence). V lost 0 bases and J 4 bases, leaving 9 bases between the germline ends. CDR3 nucleotides: TGTGCCAGCAGCTTAGCGTCGACAGGCTATGGCTACACCTTC. Its translation is CASSLASTGYGYTF.

V gene TRBV29-1 combines with J gene TRBJ1-2, with D tentatively TRBD1 (5 bases). V was shortened by 6 bases and J by 0 bases, with 23 bases between the two germline ends. The CDR3 runs 17 residues. Germline CDR1 reads SQVTM; CDR2 reads ANQGSEA. CDR3 nucleotides: TGCAGCGTCCCGGCCGTGGACACTCACTCCACTAACTATGGCTACACCTTC. Encoded protein: CSVPAVDTHSTNYGYTF.

This chain joins TRBV6-1 and TRBJ1-3; D is uncertain. V was shortened by 6 bases and J by 2 bases, with 11 bases between the two germline ends. CDR1 and CDR2 from the germline V gene are MNHNS and SASEGT. The CDR3 sequence is 14 residues long. This chain's CDR3 is CASSNLGAGNTIYF. CDR3 nucleotides: TGTGCCAGCAGCAACCTTGGCGCTGGAAACACCATATATTTT.

This clonotype was seen only a few times. The chain combines TRBV7-2 with TRBJ1-1, with D possibly being TRBD1 (5 bases). The CDR3 has 15 residues. Germline CDR1 SGHTA, CDR2 FQGNSA. V lost 6 bases and J 6 bases, leaving 20 bases between the germline ends. The CDR3 loop reads CASRQWGGGKPEAFF. CDR3 in DNA: TGTGCCAGCAGGCAGTGGGGCGGGGGGAAACCTGAAGCTTTCTTT.

This clonotype turned up a few times. This chain uses TRBV20-1 with TRBJ1-2, with D unclear. The CDR3 loop spans 13 amino acids. V was pared by 5 bases and J by 6 bases, with 16 bases between. Germline V CDR1 and CDR2: DFQATT, SNEGSKA (reference sequence). The DNA of the CDR3 is TGCAGTGCTGCCCCGGAACACCTAAATGGCTACACCTTC. It codes for CSAAPEHLNGYTF.

This clonotype was observed a handful of times. This chain connects TRBV12-3 or TRBV12-4 to TRBJ1-6; D is uncertain. The V end lost 5 bases, the J end lost 7 bases, and 12 bases lay between the germline ends. This CDR3 has 14 amino acids. The CDR3 sequence is CASSNRGMNSPLHF. The CDR3 DNA reads TGTGCCAGCAGTAACCGTGGGATGAATTCACCCCTCCACTTT.

The table lists this clonotype with a few counts. Germline and junction disagree at one end, which may indicate a read error. V gene TRBV6-1 combines with J gene TRBJ1-1; perhaps TRBD1 as D (5 bases). The CDR3 covers 10 residues. Germline V gives CDR1 MNHNS, CDR2 SASEGT. The CDR3 DNA reads as TGTGCCGTAAGGACGGCTCCAGGGTCCTTT. Its translation is CAVRTAPGSF.

As to this clonotype: A read error may produce the germline difference seen at one junction end. The chain couples TRBV7-9 to TRBJ1-6; D ambiguous. This CDR3 has 15 amino acids. Germline V gene data show CDR1 as SEHNR and CDR2 as FQNEAQ (reference sequence). The CDR3 nucleotides read TGTGTCAGCAGCTTAGGGCCCGATGGGAATTCACCCCTCCACTTT. It is translated as CVSSLGPDGNSPLHF.

The rearrangement joins TRBV7-2 to TRBJ1-2; D unresolved. V was pared by 5 bases and J by 1 base, with 11 bases between. The CDR3 sequence is 14 residues long. CDR1 and CDR2 (germline): SGHTA, FQGNSA. The CDR3 nucleotides are TGTGCCAGCAGCCCCGGCGCGGGTAACTATGGCTACACCTTC. Protein sequence: CASSPGAGNYGYTF.